The clone carrying this T cell receptor (beta chain) was seen many times. Trimming left V 0 bases short and J 5 bases short, with 11 bases between. Looked up from germline, CDR1 is SGHKS and CDR2 is YYEKEE (reference sequence). The CDR3 runs to 15 residues. TCRdb itself ran the 5' RACE reads through MiXCR, one entry per CDR3 protein. The sample consists of some 220,000 distinct CDR3 sequences, approximately 7.6% of them appearing once. The data are from a study of CD8 T cells in ankylosing spondylitis. The source material was blood, either unsorted or a sorted T cell fraction (not recorded which). This chain links TRBV5-5 with TRBJ2-2; D gene unclear. This sequence originates from a female donor with ankylosing spondylitis or in good health (not recorded which). CDR3 sequence: CASSLAPTRTGELFF. The CDR3 bases are TGTGCCAGCAGCTTGGCCCCGACGAGGACCGGGGAGCTGTTTTTT. Combining the CDR3 with reference TRBV5-5 and TRBJ2-2 gives the whole variable domain DAGVTQSPTHLIKTRGQQVTLRCSPISGHKSVSWYQQVLGQGPQFIFQYYEKEERGRGNFPDRFSARQFPNYSSELNVNALLLGDSALYLCASSLAPTRTGELFFGEGSRLTVL.